The 17 T cell receptor beta chains presented below share a single source sample, sequenced in a study of control samples from healthy donors and cancer patients. The method was immunoSEQ multiplex PCR; TCRdb's version includes in-frame clones alone and lacks a portion of them. Reported are some 180,000 clones; the ten largest clones contain 2.2%. The source material was blood. These receptor sequences come from a woman aged 25 to 45 in good health.

The chain couples TRBV6-5 to TRBJ1-3; no clear D gene. The germline V and J ends were trimmed by 8 bases and 0 bases, with 11 bases remaining between them. The length of the CDR3 is 14 residues. Germline CDR1 is MNHEY and CDR2 is SVGAGI. In DNA, the CDR3 is TGTGCCAGCCTCTCAGTTCTCTCTGGAAACACCATATATTTT. This sequence encodes CASLSVLSGNTIYF.

This chain joins TRBV7-8 and TRBJ2-7, with no clear D. The V and J ends lost 4 bases and 5 bases respectively, with 9 bases between them. Germline-derived CDR1 and CDR2 are SGHVS and FQNEAQ. The CDR3 totals 12 residues. The CDR3 is CASSSKANEQYF. CDR3 sequence (DNA): TGTGCCAGCAGCTCGAAAGCGAACGAGCAGTACTTC.

V is TRBV3-1 (or the pseudogene TRBV3-2) and J is TRBJ1-6; TRBD1 aligns across 7 bases. CDR1 and CDR2 from the germline V gene are LGHDT and YNNKEL (reference sequence). The junction had 8 bases not matched to a gene; V was cut back by 6 bases and J by 0 bases. The CDR3 spans 17 residues. Here the CDR3 reads CASSRQGPSSYNSPLHF. The CDR3 DNA reads TGTGCCAGCAGTCGACAGGGTCCGAGCTCCTATAATTCACCCCTCCACTTT.

The chain uses TRBV6-1 and TRBJ1-6; tentatively, D is TRBD1 (5 bases). CDR1 and CDR2 from the germline V gene are MNHNS and SASEGT. Trimming shortened V by 1 base and J by 10 bases, and 8 bases separated the two germline ends. The CDR3 is 13 amino acids. CDR3: CASSEVAGSPLHF. The CDR3 coding sequence is TGTGCCAGCAGTGAAGTGGCAGGGTCACCCCTCCACTTT.

The rearrangement uses TRBV3-1 (or the pseudogene TRBV3-2) and TRBJ2-7; 9 bases are shared with TRBD2. Germline V CDR1 and CDR2: LGHDT, YNNKEL (reference sequence). J was trimmed by 4 bases and V by 4 bases; bases with no gene match: 11. This CDR3 region has 16 residues. The CDR3 spells CASSRFCGGGRYEQYF. In DNA form, the CDR3 reads TGTGCCAGCAGCCGGTTTTGCGGGGGGGGCCGGTACGAGCAGTACTTC.

To note about this clone: At one boundary the junction diverges from the germline segment, which might be a read error. The chain links TRBV7-7 to TRBJ2-7; TRBD2 matches at 8 bases. This CDR3 spans 14 amino acids. The germline gives CDR1 SSHAT, CDR2 FNYEAQ (reference sequence). The CDR3 region has the DNA TGTGCTAGCAGCTTAGCGGGGCGAGCCTACGAGCAGTACTTC. Protein: CASSLAGRAYEQYF.

DNA of the CDR3: TGTGCCAGCGGCTCGGGTCCCTACGAGCAGTACTTC. Its translation is CASGSGPYEQYF. V is TRBV27 and J is TRBJ2-7; D unclear. The CDR3 is made up of 12 amino acids. Looked up from germline, CDR1 is MNHEY and CDR2 is SMNVEV (reference sequence). V was shortened by 8 bases and J by 2 bases, with 10 bases between the two germline ends.

The chain has TRBV5-1 and TRBJ1-1; 7 bases match TRBD1. V gave up 2 bases and J gave up 1 base; unmatched junction bases: 8. CDR1 and CDR2 from the germline V gene are SGHRS and YFSETQ. The length of the CDR3 is 16 residues. CDR3 DNA: TGCGCCAGCAGCTTAGCCGCGGGGACAGCGAACACTGAAGCTTTCTTT. It translates to CASSLAAGTANTEAFF.

This chain uses TRBV21-1 with TRBJ2-3. TRBV21-1 is a pseudogene. The CDR3 sequence is 18 residues long. The chain's CDR3 is CASSNKSPGGQLTNTQYF. The CDR3 nucleotides read TGTGCCAGCAGCAATAAGAGTCCGGGTGGGCAGCTTACAAATACGCAGTATTTT.

The chain combines TRBV28 with TRBJ1-3, with D possibly being TRBD1 (5 bases). With 3 bases removed from V and 9 bases from J, the gap between germline ends came to 15 bases. Germline V gene sequence: CDR1 MDHEN, CDR2 SYDVKM. There are 14 residues in the CDR3. The CDR3 bases are TGTGCCAGCAGTTTGACTCCACCCGGGGCCACCATATATTTT. Translated, it gives CASSLTPPGATIYF.

The CDR3 bases are TGTGCCAGCTCACCATCTCTCCGGGAGTCTGGAAACACCATATATTTT. Translation: CASSPSLRESGNTIYF. The chain couples TRBV18 to TRBJ1-3; no clear D gene. V lost 2 bases and J 1 base, leaving 12 bases between the germline ends. CDR1 KGHSH and CDR2 LQKENI come from the germline V gene. The CDR3 has 16 residues.

The CDR3 is CASSLFRGSGNIQYF. The CDR3 bases are TGTGCCAGCAGTTTATTTCGGGGGTCGGGGAACATTCAGTACTTC. The chain carries TRBV28 and TRBJ2-4; possible D gene TRBD2, 6 bases. This CDR3 contains 15 residues. The germline V gene encodes CDR1 MDHEN and CDR2 SYDVKM. The V end was cut by 1 base, the J end by 7 bases, with 14 bases between. The whole variable domain, filled in from reference TRBV28 and TRBJ2-4, reads DVKVTQSSRYLVKRTGEKVFLECVQDMDHENMFWYRQDPGLGLRLIYFSYDVKMKEKGDIPEGYSVSREKKERFSLILESASTNQTSMYLCASSLFRGSGNIQYFGAGTRLSVL.

The V gene is TRBV27, the J gene TRBJ1-2; TRBD1 matches at 7 bases. V trimming: 5 bases; J trimming: 5 bases; junction bases outside the gene matches: 8. CDR1 and CDR2 from the germline V gene are MNHEY and SMNVEV (reference sequence). This CDR3 comprises 14 residues. CDR3 amino acids: CASSLQGVSYGYTF. The DNA of the CDR3 is TGTGCCAGCAGTCTTCAGGGGGTTTCGTATGGCTACACCTTC.

The chain is built from TRBV5-6 and TRBJ1-1; 8 nucleotides line up with TRBD1. The CDR3 runs 15 residues. Losses at the gene ends were 0 bases for V and 4 bases for J; bases not matched to a gene: 5. Germline lookup yields CDR1 SGHDT and CDR2 YYEEEE. The CDR3 nucleotides are TGTGCCAGCAGCTTGGGACAGGGGAGGAGCACTGAAGCTTTCTTT. It encodes CASSLGQGRSTEAFF.

This rearrangement joins TRBV2 to TRBJ2-7, with D maybe TRBD2 (5 bases). The CDR3 runs 13 residues. Deletions cut 7 bases from V and 6 bases from J, with 16 bases between. CDR1 is SNHLY, CDR2 FYNNEI, per germline. This chain's CDR3 is CASNPREGVEQYF. The DNA for the CDR3 is TGTGCCAGCAACCCCCGCGAGGGTGTCGAGCAGTACTTC.

This chain links TRBV2 with TRBJ2-7; D unresolved. The CDR3 totals 12 residues. In germline, CDR1 is SNHLY, CDR2 FYNNEI. V lost 6 bases and J lost 4, with 10 bases in between. The CDR3 spells CASSPTPYEQYF. The DNA of the CDR3 is TGTGCCAGCAGCCCCACACCTTACGAGCAGTACTTC.

The CDR3 here is CASSERTEGNTIYF. CDR3 coding DNA: TGTGCCAGCAGTGAGAGAACAGAAGGAAACACCATATATTTT. V and J are TRBV2 and TRBJ1-3; D gene uncertain. The germline CDR1 and CDR2 sequences are SNHLY and FYNNEI. Trimming took off 3 bases at V and 4 bases at J, with 10 bases between the two ends. This CDR3 spans 14 amino acids.